This TCR beta chain was identified during a study of PD-1 blockade in classical Hodgkin lymphoma. General study points: Only CD4+ TCR diversity, not CD8+, had risen significantly by C4D1.

This sample's time point: cycle 4 day 1 (C4D1), after less than 7 weeks of nivolumab. Brentuximab vedotin exposure varied among the patients, all of whom had relapsed after autologous stem cell transplantation. With magnetic negative selection, CD4+ T cells were purified from PBMCs that had been thawed. As concerns this clone: Its antigen is not identified.

The method was immunoSEQ multiplex PCR; TCRdb's version includes in-frame clones alone and lacks a portion of them. The table records roughly 35,000 clones, 92% of them present only once. The V end lost 3 bases, the J end lost 6 bases, and 14 bases lay between the germline ends. Germline V gene lookup returns CDR1 MGHRA and CDR2 YSYEKL. CDR3 length: 15 residues. This rearrangement joins TRBV4-1 to TRBJ1-4; D is perhaps TRBD1 (6 bases). This sample comprised CD4+ T cells from blood, obtained before the fourth cycle of nivolumab. This TCR was recovered from a human donor with classical Hodgkin lymphoma. DNA for the CDR3: TGCGCCAGCAGCCAGCAACAGGGAGTGTATGAAAAACTGTTTTTT. Protein sequence: CASSQQQGVYEKLFF.